This TCR beta chain derives from a study of cytomegalovirus exposure and HLA in healthy donors. General study results and limits: As was reported, the HLA-A and HLA-B alleles of most subjects were accurately predicted from TCR beta sequences.

Trimming removed 5 bases at V and 1 base at J, with 11 bases between. CDR3 length: 13 residues. The V gene's germline CDR1 is SQVTM and CDR2 ANQGSEA. Points on this clone: What it binds is unknown.

The PCR made use of 60 Vbeta and 13 Jbeta primers. Original processing notes: A follow-up analysis tallied about 80 million unique TCR beta chains, some 11 million shared. Libraries were prepared by immunoSEQ multiplex PCR; TCRdb keeps only in-frame clonotypes and omits some of them. That table is the source of V, J and clone size, and D and trimming were worked out from the DNA. The sample shows about 110,000 clones, under 70% of them seen only once. Sequencing input: PBMCs. This TCR came from a man under 40 in good health and CMV-seropositive. The chain carries TRBV29-1 and TRBJ2-5; D may be TRBD1 (5 bases). The CDR3 nucleotides read TGCAGCGTTATGCAGGGCGCCCAAGAGACCCAGTACTTC. Its protein is CSVMQGAQETQYF.